This T cell receptor (beta chain) stems from a study of blood T cell repertoires in COVID-19. This clone was counted once. CDR1 and CDR2 from the germline V gene are SEHNR and FQNEAQ (reference sequence). The CDR3 has 16 residues. Between the trimmed V and J ends, which lost 1 base and 5 bases, there was a span of 17 bases. Method: immunoSEQ multiplex PCR; TCRdb's copy keeps in-frame clones and lacks some. This table has around 310,000 clones, over 75% appearing once. The receptor comes from a man aged 25-45 years who had recovered from COVID-19. The J gene is TRBJ2-5, the V gene TRBV7-9; D might be TRBD2 (6 bases). The sample consisted of PBMCs or T cells enriched from blood (not recorded which). The CDR3 sequence: CASSLGGGNYGETQYF. In nucleotides, the CDR3 is TGTGCCAGCAGCTTAGGGGGAGGCAACTATGGTGAGACCCAGTACTTC. The variable domain in full, completed from reference TRBV7-9 and TRBJ2-5, reads DTGVSQNPRHKITKRGQNVTFRCDPISEHNRLYWYRQTLGQGPEFLTYFQNEAQLEKSRLLSDRFSAERPKGSFSTLEIQRTEQGDSAMYLCASSLGGGNYGETQYFGPGTRLLVL.